These 16 T cell receptor beta chains came from one sample sequenced in a study of cytomegalovirus exposure and HLA in healthy donors. The PCR employed 60 Vbeta primers together with 13 Jbeta primers. Sequenced by immunoSEQ multiplex PCR; TCRdb stores in-frame clones only, minus some. The sample has around 140,000 clones, and its top ten clones hold 0.9% to 1%. The sequencing sample was made of PBMCs. The receptors derive from a male donor in good health and CMV-seronegative.

The chain is built from TRBV18 and TRBJ2-2; D gene uncertain. Germline V gives CDR1 KGHSH, CDR2 LQKENI. V gave up 5 bases and J gave up 3 bases, with 4 bases separating them. This CDR3 comprises 12 residues. The CDR3 bases are TGTGCCAGCTCAAGAGACACCGGGGAGCTGTTTTTT. Its protein product is CASSRDTGELFF.

The chain recombines TRBV6-1 with TRBJ1-1; 8 bases are a match to TRBD1. Germline-derived CDR1 and CDR2 are MNHNS and SASEGT. CDR3 length: 15 residues. The V gene end was trimmed by 6 bases and the J gene end by 6 bases; junction bases not matched to a gene: 12. CDR3 region: CASRDRASIPPEAFF. The CDR3 nucleotides are TGTGCCAGCAGGGACAGGGCCTCAATACCCCCTGAAGCTTTCTTT.

The chain joins TRBV30 to TRBJ1-3; D gene uncertain. Between the trimmed V and J ends, which lost 0 bases and 0 bases, there was a span of 15 bases. Per the germline V gene, CDR1 is GTSNPN and CDR2 is SVGIG (reference sequence). This CDR3 comprises 17 residues. The chain's CDR3 is CAWSVGLLGSSGNTIYF. The CDR3 coding sequence is TGTGCCTGGAGTGTAGGACTTCTCGGGAGCTCTGGAAACACCATATATTTT.

The CDR3 DNA reads as TGCAGCGTTGAACAGGGGATGAACATTCAGTACTTC. Encoded protein: CSVEQGMNIQYF. The genes are TRBV29-1 and TRBJ2-4; TRBD1 is a possible D gene (6 bases). Trimming removed 2 bases from V and 7 bases from J, with 9 bases in between. There are 12 residues in the CDR3. From germline, CDR1 is SQVTM and CDR2 ANQGSEA.

The gene calls are TRBV27 and TRBJ2-7; 10 positions agree with TRBD2. Germline lookup yields CDR1 MNHEY and CDR2 SMNVEV (reference sequence). This CDR3 has 16 amino acids. The ends lost 5 bases at V and 0 bases at J; junction bases unmatched: 7. CDR3 sequence reads: CASSPRLAGGSYEQYF. The CDR3 coding sequence is TGTGCCAGCAGTCCACGACTAGCGGGCGGCTCCTACGAGCAGTACTTC.

The chain is built from TRBV25-1 and TRBJ1-6; no clear D. V was pared by 1 base and J by 7 bases, with 8 bases between. Germline V gene sequence: CDR1 MGHDK, CDR2 SYGVNS. This CDR3 is 14 amino acids long. The DNA of the CDR3 is TGTGCCAGCAGTGAATCCGGAGCAAATTCACCCCTCCACTTT. Amino acid sequence: CASSESGANSPLHF.

The chain joins TRBV15 to TRBJ2-6; D not certain. This CDR3 region has 15 residues. V lost 1 base and J 4 bases, leaving 8 bases between the germline ends. CDR1 and CDR2 (germline): LNHNV, YYDKDF (reference sequence). In DNA form, the CDR3 reads TGTGCCACCAGCAGAGCCCGTCTCGGGGCCAACGTCCTGACTTTC. It encodes CATSRARLGANVLTF.

The chain uses TRBV19 and TRBJ1-5, with D possibly TRBD1 on 5 matching bases. The V and J ends lost 2 bases and 3 bases respectively, with 14 bases between them. The V gene's germline CDR1 is LNHDA and CDR2 SQIVND (reference sequence). This CDR3 contains 16 residues. CDR3 nucleotides: TGTGCCAGTAGTATAAGCTTGCAGGGAACCAATCAGCCCCAGCATTTT. Amino acids: CASSISLQGTNQPQHF.

The chain couples TRBV18 to TRBJ2-5; no clear D gene. The CDR3 totals 13 residues. Trimming removed 1 base at V and 2 bases at J, with 5 bases between. The germline V gene encodes CDR1 KGHSH and CDR2 LQKENI. The CDR3 region has the DNA TGTGCCAGCTCACCACTAGATCAAGAGACCCAGTACTTC. It codes for CASSPLDQETQYF.

The chain links TRBV7-9 to TRBJ1-1, with D unclear. Between the trimmed V and J ends, which lost 5 bases and 4 bases, there was a span of 11 bases. In germline, CDR1 is SEHNR, CDR2 FQNEAQ (reference sequence). The CDR3 has 13 residues. The DNA for the CDR3 is TGTGCCAGCAGCCCCCGTCCTAGCACTGAAGCTTTCTTT. Translating gives CASSPRPSTEAFF.

The V and J genes are TRBV4-2 and TRBJ1-4, with 7 nucleotides matching TRBD1. CDR3 length equals 14 residues. With 6 bases clipped from V and 5 bases from J, the junction kept 6 bases outside the gene matches. CDR1 and CDR2 from the germline V gene are LGHNA and YNFKEQ. CDR3 residues: CASSLEQGNEKLFF. DNA for the CDR3: TGTGCCAGCAGTCTCGAACAGGGGAATGAAAAACTGTTTTTT.

This rearrangement joins TRBV5-1 to TRBJ2-2, with 10 bases aligning to TRBD2. The V and J ends lost 1 base and 5 bases, in that order; junction bases with no gene match: 5. From germline, CDR1 is SGHRS and CDR2 YFSETQ. The CDR3 spans 16 residues. CDR3 sequence: CASSLSLAGATGELFF. In nucleotides, the CDR3 is TGCGCCAGCAGCTTGTCGCTAGCGGGAGCGACCGGGGAGCTGTTTTTT.

This chain links TRBV19 with TRBJ2-3; 9 nucleotides match TRBD2. V gave up 3 bases and J gave up 4 bases; unmatched junction bases: 8. Germline V gene lookup returns CDR1 LNHDA and CDR2 SQIVND (reference sequence). CDR3 length: 16 amino acids. CDR3 DNA sequence: TGTGCCAGTAGTATCTGGCTAGCGGGAAGAGCAGATACGCAGTATTTT. This codes for CASSIWLAGRADTQYF.

V gene TRBV6-5 combines with J gene TRBJ2-7, with D possibly matching TRBD2 (6 bases). The CDR3 spans 15 residues. The V end lost 0 bases, the J end lost 0 bases, and 9 bases lay between the germline ends. CDR1 is MNHEY and CDR2 is SVGAGI in the germline V gene. In DNA, the CDR3 is TGTGCCAGCAGTTACTCGGAGGGGACCTCCTACGAGCAGTACTTC. This gives the protein CASSYSEGTSYEQYF.

The V gene is TRBV30, the J gene TRBJ1-5; perhaps TRBD1 as D (6 bases). CDR3 size: 13 residues. The germline V and J ends were trimmed by 1 base and 4 bases, with 8 bases remaining between them. Germline V gene sequence: CDR1 GTSNPN, CDR2 SVGIG (reference sequence). The DNA of the CDR3 is TGTGCCTGGAGTGACAGGGTAAATCAGCCCCAGCATTTT. This encodes CAWSDRVNQPQHF.

The rearrangement uses TRBV19 and TRBJ1-2; the D gene is possibly TRBD1 (5 bases). This CDR3 contains 15 residues. The V end lost 0 bases, the J end lost 4 bases, and 12 bases lay between the germline ends. The V gene's germline CDR1 is LNHDA and CDR2 SQIVND (reference sequence). This chain's CDR3 is CASSIDRRGGYGYTF. The CDR3 DNA reads TGTGCCAGTAGTATAGATCGGCGGGGCGGCTATGGCTACACCTTC.